The 15 T cell receptor beta chains below all came from one sample that was sequenced in a study of blood T cell repertoires in COVID-19. Assay: immunoSEQ multiplex PCR; the TCRdb copy retains only in-frame clones and omits some. The profile shows approximately 250,000 clones, around four fifths of them singletons. Sequenced: PBMCs or T cells enriched from blood (not recorded which). The receptor source for this set is a man aged 40-49 years who had recovered from COVID-19.

V and J are TRBV11-3 and TRBJ1-1; TRBD1 is a possible D gene (6 bases). V was shortened by 1 base and J by 1 base, with 10 bases between the two germline ends. CDR3 length equals 15 residues. The germline V gene encodes CDR1 SGHNT and CDR2 YENEEA. The CDR3 loop reads CASSLASDRNTEAFF. In nucleotides, the CDR3 is TGTGCCAGCAGCTTAGCCTCGGACAGGAACACTGAAGCTTTCTTT.

The chain is built from TRBV6-2 or TRBV6-3 and TRBJ1-6; 10 bases agree with TRBD1. Germline V gene lookup returns CDR1 MNHEY and CDR2 SVGEGT. V trimming: 5 bases; J trimming: 5 bases; junction bases outside the gene matches: 3. This CDR3 has 15 amino acids. The CDR3 loop is CASSTGTGDNSPLHF. The CDR3 nucleotides read TGTGCCAGCAGTACGGGGACAGGGGATAATTCACCCCTCCACTTT.

This clone was seen many times. The chain uses TRBV6-5 and TRBJ2-7, with D possibly matching TRBD1 (5 bases). This CDR3 has 15 amino acids. Between the trimmed V and J ends, which lost 8 bases and 6 bases, there was a span of 23 bases. Germline V gene lookup returns CDR1 MNHEY and CDR2 SVGAGI. The CDR3 sequence: CASSLGAGPSSEQYF. The CDR3, as DNA: TGTGCCAGCTCCTTAGGGGCAGGCCCTTCGAGCGAGCAGTACTTC.

V is TRBV19 and J is TRBJ2-1; TRBD2 aligns across 7 bases. The CDR3 covers 15 residues. J was trimmed by 7 bases and V by 3 bases; bases with no gene match: 9. From germline, CDR1 is LNHDA and CDR2 SQIVND (reference sequence). CDR3 residues: CASSIPSGNRNEQFF. The CDR3 DNA follows: TGTGCCAGTAGTATTCCTAGCGGCAATCGTAATGAGCAGTTCTTC.

The chain joins TRBV30 to TRBJ1-5; D is perhaps TRBD1 (5 bases). Germline V gene sequence: CDR1 GTSNPN, CDR2 SVGIG (reference sequence). Trimming took off 2 bases at V and 2 bases at J, with 10 bases between the two ends. The CDR3 has 14 amino acids. The chain's CDR3 is CAWSREGRNQPQHF. DNA of the CDR3: TGTGCCTGGAGTAGGGAGGGGCGCAATCAGCCCCAGCATTTT.

The chain joins TRBV28 to TRBJ2-3; no clear D gene. The CDR3 totals 12 residues. With 2 bases removed from V and 4 bases from J, the gap between germline ends came to 4 bases. Germline assignment: CDR1 MDHEN and CDR2 SYDVKM. The CDR3 DNA is TGTGCCAGCAGTTTACTTGCAGATACGCAGTATTTT. Translating gives CASSLLADTQYF.

This chain uses TRBV18 with TRBJ2-2; TRBD1 matches at 7 bases. V was clipped by 5 bases and J by 0 bases; unmatched bases: 6. The CDR3 length is 16 residues. CDR1 KGHSH and CDR2 LQKENI come from the germline V gene. CDR3 in DNA: TGTGCCAGCTCAGTACAACAGGGGCCGAACACCGGGGAGCTGTTTTTT. Its protein product is CASSVQQGPNTGELFF.

This chain connects TRBV18 to TRBJ1-1; TRBD1 matches 7 bases. V trimming: 6 bases; J trimming: 1 base; junction bases outside the gene matches: 8. Germline CDR1 is KGHSH and CDR2 is LQKENI. The CDR3 extends over 15 amino acids. For the CDR3, the DNA is TGTGCCAGCTCTATCAGGGGGGTAGGGAACACTGAAGCTTTCTTT. It encodes CASSIRGVGNTEAFF.

This chain uses TRBV18 with TRBJ1-1, with D unresolved. Trimming removed 0 bases at V and 1 base at J, with 12 bases between. The CDR3 length is 16 residues. The germline CDR1 and CDR2 sequences are KGHSH and LQKENI. CDR3 protein: CASSPPNRGWNTEAFF. Written as DNA, the CDR3 is TGTGCCAGCTCACCACCAAATCGCGGTTGGAACACTGAAGCTTTCTTT. The full variable domain, completed using reference TRBV18 and TRBJ1-1, is NAGVMQNPRHLVRRRGQEARLRCSPMKGHSHVYWYRQLPEEGLKFMVYLQKENIIDESGMPKERFSAEFPKEGPSILRIQQVVRGDSAAYFCASSPPNRGWNTEAFFGQGTRLTVV.

In its sample, this clone was seen a few times. The rearrangement joins TRBV7-6 to TRBJ2-5; D is ambiguous. The CDR3 contains 13 residues. Between the trimmed V and J ends, which lost 2 bases and 5 bases, there was a span of 9 bases. Germline CDR1 reads SGHVS; CDR2 reads FNYEAQ. The CDR3 loop is CASSLSPAETQYF. The DNA for the CDR3 is TGTGCCAGCAGCTTATCCCCCGCGGAGACCCAGTACTTC.

This clone has just a few counts. The genes are TRBV5-6 and TRBJ1-5; 8 bases agree with TRBD1. Germline-derived CDR1 and CDR2 are SGHDT and YYEEEE. V shed 6 bases and J 8 bases; nucleotides not matched to a gene: 10. This CDR3 comprises 14 residues. CDR3 bases: TGTGCCAGCACCAGGACAGGGAGATTGGAGCCCCAGCATTTT. Protein sequence: CASTRTGRLEPQHF.

The V gene is TRBV29-1, the J gene TRBJ2-7; a possible D gene is TRBD2 (5 bases). The CDR3 is made up of 12 amino acids. V was clipped by 5 bases and J by 5 bases, with 13 bases between them. Germline V lookup: CDR1 SQVTM, CDR2 ANQGSEA. CDR3 in amino acids: CSVRTHANEQYF. CDR3 coding DNA: TGCAGCGTTCGGACTCATGCCAACGAGCAGTACTTC.

The chain joins TRBV7-2 to TRBJ1-2; 9 bases are shared with TRBD1. The CDR3 extends over 13 amino acids. The germline CDR1 and CDR2 sequences are SGHTA and FQGNSA. J gave up 4 bases and V 6 bases, and 3 bases lay outside the gene matches. CDR3 sequence: CASSSDRGYGYTF. CDR3 nucleotide sequence: TGTGCCAGCAGTTCGGACAGGGGCTATGGCTACACCTTC.

This clone was picked up one time. V gene TRBV5-4 combines with J gene TRBJ1-3; maybe TRBD1 (5 bases). Germline lookup yields CDR1 SGHNT and CDR2 YYREEE (reference sequence). The length of the CDR3 is 16 residues. V was shortened by 0 bases and J by 3 bases, with 13 bases between the two germline ends. CDR3 loop: CASSLDGAVYGNTIYF. The CDR3 DNA reads as TGTGCCAGCAGCTTGGATGGGGCGGTGTATGGAAACACCATATATTTT. The complete variable domain, with remaining parts taken from reference TRBV5-4 and TRBJ1-3, reads ETGVTQSPTHLIKTRGQQVTLRCSSQSGHNTVSWYQQALGQGPQFIFQYYREEENGRGNFPPRFSGLQFPNYSSELNVNALELDDSALYLCASSLDGAVYGNTIYFGEGSWLTVV.

The CDR3 loop is CAWSVERRDEQYF. The DNA for the CDR3 is TGTGCCTGGAGTGTGGAACGGAGAGACGAGCAGTACTTC. The genes are TRBV30 and TRBJ2-7; D is ambiguous. Germline CDR1 is GTSNPN and CDR2 is SVGIG (reference sequence). This CDR3 comprises 13 residues. V was trimmed by 0 bases and J by 5 bases, leaving 11 bases between them.